This T cell receptor beta chain is from a study of shared clonotypes between healthy human individuals. Without sorting, samples used 85 million to 95 million PBMCs for genomic DNA. Trimming removed 0 bases from V and 0 bases from J, with 8 bases in between. The CDR3 has 15 amino acids. Germline values: CDR1 SGHRS, CDR2 YFSETQ. The table lists this clone with a count of one. It was about 0.3 ug DNA, some 28,000 T cell genomes, that went into each replicate PCR of unsorted PBMC. Profiling relied on immunoSEQ multiplex PCR, and the TCRdb table lists in-frame clones only, not all of them. The top ten clones hold roughly 13% of a sample with some 470,000 clones, 76% of them seen once.

Sequencing was done on a sample of PBMCs. This chain links TRBV5-1 with TRBJ2-3; D is uncertain. The sequence was obtained from a woman between 40 and 50 years old in good health. Some clones in this sample may be carry-over from other donors' samples. CDR3 coding DNA: TGCGCCAGCAGCTTGGACCAACCTAGCACAGATACGCAGTATTTT. Encoded protein: CASSLDQPSTDTQYF.